This entry is about one T cell receptor (beta chain). Its antigen is not yet known. The record has no base qualities; no much larger clone is one base away. CDR1 MDHEN and CDR2 SYDVKM were looked up in the germline V gene. The CDR3 contains 13 residues, cysteine and phenylalanine counted. Of all the DNA, just the CDR3 is kept, 39 bases in frame from base 1. After removal of 10 bases from V and 5 bases from J, the junction retains 8 bases not matched to a gene. CD8 naive samples were CD45RO-negative cells positively selected for CCR7, giving a CD45RA+CCR7+ population that excluded TemRA cells. The donors were healthy, HIV-negative adults with no recently reported acute infections or vaccinations. Every donor was a Caucasian adult residing in Nashville, Tennessee, USA. After blood collection by leukapheresis, PBMCs were isolated using Ficoll-Histopaque density gradient centrifugation and then cryopreserved in the vapor phase of liquid nitrogen. Analytical flow cytometry was used to check the purity and quantity of each magnetically sorted T cell population. Each sorted fraction had its genomic DNA isolated and then quantified by UV absorbance on a Nanodrop 2000c.

These data are taken from a study of shared clonotypes between healthy human individuals (TCRdb year 2020). Concerning the study at large: A couple of women and three men aged 18 to 49 years were included in the cohort. To estimate repertoire size and how much clonotype sharing occurs between individuals, the study deeply sequenced the blood TCR repertoires of roughly 5 healthy adults. For each donor, CD4 naive and CD4 memory were each run on three plates, CD8 naive on two plates, and CD8 memory on one plate. Per donor, leukapheresis produced somewhere between about 0.9 and 9 billion PBMCs. To increase sequencing depth and limit assay-specific biases, different laboratories used diverse techniques to prepare libraries and sequence TCR repertoires.

Using the deep immunoSEQ assay, multiplex PCR amplified TCR CDR3 regions from genomic DNA. For each cell subset, the extracted genomic DNA was distributed evenly across all wells of several immunoSEQ 96-well plates, and each plate served as one replicate. For sorted subsets, roughly 190 ng of genomic DNA, equivalent to 25,000 to 35,000 T cell genomes, went into each replicate PCR. The purified libraries were quantified using a Qubit 3.0 fluorometer, sized with a Bioanalyzer 2100, and then quantified again using the KAPA Library Quantification kit. Every immunoSEQ 96-well plate was sequenced on a dedicated single-read 150-cycle Illumina NextSeq 550 flow cell. The study's own analysis went as follows. The immunoSEQ output contained only junctional sequences without quality scores, so filtering could not match that applied to full-length reads. To assign V/J genes and CDR3, sequences were annotated against IMGT germline references using PyIR, a Python wrapper for IgBLAST v1.9. Reads were removed for weak V/J assignments (E-value above 1e-6), missing CDR3, stop codons, out-of-frame junctions, or ambiguous translated residues. A V3J clonotype was defined by an identical inferred V gene, J gene, and CDR3 amino acid sequence. Percentage overlap between repertoires was computed as shared unique clonotypes divided by the size of the smaller repertoire. RTK rarefaction, the Chao1 estimator, and Recon v2.1 estimates of unobserved clonotypes were used to assess repertoire richness. Generation probabilities for all TCRbeta clonotypes obtained by the gDNA method from four donors were computed using OLGA. The clones in this table, taken by TCRdb from immuneACCESS, are in-frame only. Not every clone is retained; where verified, under half of the shortfall comes from an unresolved V gene, and the cause of the rest is unknown. V, J and clone size are taken as reported in that table, and D and trimming were inferred from the DNA itself. This sample comprises a few hundred thousand clones, roughly 96% of them detected only once. Over 0.09% of the sample rests with the top ten.

Results the study describes overall, beyond this receptor: Clonotypes shared by all four sorted-subset donors showed higher generation probabilities than non-shared clonotypes. Sampling was restricted to blood, and TCR repertoires in tissue are likely to differ from TCR repertoires in blood. The genetic and exposure-history diversity represented was limited by the small number of donors. Naive subsets generally had larger estimated clonotype richness than memory subsets. Roughly 5% of naive CD4, 3.5% of naive CD8, approximately 2.2% of memory CD4, and over 0.35% of memory CD8 clonotypes were shared across several donors. Based on pairwise subsampling, the degree of clonotype sharing among donors was expected to be affected by sequencing depth. Incomplete sequencing was indicated by rarefaction of sorted-subset datasets, despite the large sequencing depth.

The sequence was obtained from a woman under 40 in good health. The sample taken for sequencing was naive CD8+ T cells sorted from blood. Per the publication, the cell subset or site label means: CD45RA+CCR7+. The rearrangement joined TRBV28 to TRBJ2-5, with 9 middle bases fitting TRBD1. The CDR3 is CAILQGAGETQYF. The nucleotide sequence is given as TGTGCCATCTTACAGGGGGCTGGGGAGACCCAGTACTTC.